These 20 T cell receptor beta chains came from one sample sequenced in a study of shared clonotypes between healthy human individuals. TCRdb's copy holds only in-frame clones and misses some; the assay was immunoSEQ multiplex PCR. Of hundreds of thousands of clones listed, roughly three quarters are singletons. Sequences were obtained from PBMCs. The receptors here all came from a woman aged 40 to 50 in good health. Some clones in this sample may be carry-over from other donors' samples.

V gene TRBV4-1 combines with J gene TRBJ1-3; D unresolved. This CDR3 has 12 amino acids. The germline V and J ends were trimmed by 5 bases and 3 bases, with 5 bases remaining between them. From germline, CDR1 is MGHRA and CDR2 YSYEKL. CDR3 DNA: TGCGCCAGCAGCGAGGTTGGAAACACCATATATTTT. Protein: CASSEVGNTIYF.

This clone was counted a single time. A far bigger clonotype differs at one base, so this is likely a read error. It is likely a read error, because the conserved phenylalanine at the end of the CDR3 is missing. V and J are TRBV28 and TRBJ2-7, with 7 bases lining up with TRBD2. Germline trimming cut 3 bases from V and 7 bases from J; bases unmatched to any gene: 15. The CDR3 consists of 16 residues. The germline gives CDR1 MDHEN, CDR2 SYDVKM. The CDR3 region has the DNA TGTGCCAGCAGTTTCTCCCCGGGCGGGAGTGTTTGGGAGCAGTACTCC. Amino acid sequence: CASSFSPGGSVWEQYS.

Regarding this clone: Other nucleotide sequences from this sample produce the same CDR3. CDR3 sequence: CASSLYNEQFF. DNA for the CDR3: TGTGCCAGCAGTCTGTACAATGAGCAGTTCTTC. The chain employs TRBV28 and TRBJ2-1; D not resolved. The CDR3 loop spans 11 amino acids. V gave up 5 bases and J gave up 4 bases, with 3 bases separating them. Germline assignment: CDR1 MDHEN and CDR2 SYDVKM.

The rearrangement joins TRBV30 to TRBJ2-5, with TRBD1 matching over 10 bases. Trimming removed 3 bases from V and 4 bases from J; junction bases left unmatched: 2. Per the germline V gene, CDR1 is GTSNPN and CDR2 is SVGIG (reference sequence). The CDR3 has 13 amino acids. The CDR3 DNA reads TGTGCCTGGAGGACAGGGGGCCGAGAGACCCAGTACTTC. Amino acids: CAWRTGGRETQYF.

As to this clone: A far bigger clonotype differs at one base, so this is likely a read error. The J gene is TRBJ2-5, the V gene TRBV30; maybe TRBD2 (6 bases). Between the trimmed V and J ends, which lost 1 base and 4 bases, there was a span of 13 bases. CDR3 length equals 14 residues. Per germline, CDR1 GTSNPN and CDR2 SVGIG (reference sequence). CDR3: CAWSAVGSGETQYF. The CDR3 DNA reads as TGTGCCTGGAGTGCAGTGGGTAGCGGAGAGACCCAGTACTTC.

V gene TRBV30 combines with J gene TRBJ2-4; possibly TRBD1 for D (5 bases). V lost 1 base, J lost 6 bases, and 13 bases lay in between. The CDR3 covers 14 residues. Germline V CDR1 and CDR2: GTSNPN, SVGIG (reference sequence). The CDR3 region has the DNA TGTGCCTGGAGTGCATTAGGGGTGGGAAACATTCAGTACTTC. It encodes CAWSALGVGNIQYF.

This clone was counted once. At one end the junction does not follow the germline gene, possibly because of a read error. This rearrangement joins TRBV5-4 to TRBJ2-1; D call uncertain. CDR1 is SGHNT, CDR2 YYREEE, per germline (reference sequence). This CDR3 has 14 residues. In nucleotides, the CDR3 is TGTGTCAGCAGCTTGGCCTCACACCTCAATGAGCAGTTCTTC. It translates to CVSSLASHLNEQFF.

This clone was recorded once. Since a much larger clone is just one base distant, this may be a read error. The CDR3 nucleotides read TGTGCCAGCAGGGGGACTAGCGACACAGATACGCGGTATTTT. This translates into CASRGTSDTDTRYF. The chain carries TRBV6-6 and TRBJ2-3; 10 nucleotides match TRBD2. The CDR3 has 14 residues. Per the germline V gene, CDR1 is MNHNY and CDR2 is SVGAGI (reference sequence).

The chain uses TRBV27 and TRBJ2-6; no clear D. This CDR3 has 16 residues. The V end was cut by 2 bases, the J end by 1 base, with 9 bases between. Germline V CDR1 and CDR2: MNHEY, SMNVEV (reference sequence). CDR3 in amino acids: CASSLRLASGANVLTF. The DNA for the CDR3 is TGTGCCAGCAGTTTACGTCTCGCTTCTGGGGCCAACGTCCTGACTTTC.

The J gene is TRBJ1-2, the V gene TRBV10-3; 10 bases are shared with TRBD1. Germline CDR1 and CDR2: ENHRY and SYGVKD. V lost 4 bases and J lost 4; bases outside the gene matches: 3. The CDR3 loop spans 14 amino acids. CDR3 sequence: CAISGGQGTYGYTF. The CDR3, as DNA: TGTGCCATCAGTGGGGGACAGGGGACCTATGGCTACACCTTC.

This chain uses TRBV10-3 with TRBJ2-5; D is ambiguous. The germline V gene encodes CDR1 ENHRY and CDR2 SYGVKD. This CDR3 region has 12 residues. V lost 0 bases to trimming and J lost 4 bases, with 3 bases between them. CDR3 region: CAISESTETQYF. The CDR3, as DNA: TGTGCCATCAGTGAGTCGACAGAGACCCAGTACTTC.

This chain joins TRBV5-8 and TRBJ2-7; TRBD1 is a possible D gene (6 bases). The CDR3 spans 14 residues. Trimming stripped 4 bases from V and 3 bases from J, with 14 bases between. Looked up from germline, CDR1 is SGHTS and CDR2 is YDEGEE. For the CDR3, the DNA is TGTGCCAGCAGCGCGCAGGGGTCCAGCTACGAGCAGTACTTC. Its translation: CASSAQGSSYEQYF.

This clone appeared a few times. Other nucleotide sequences in the sample specify the same CDR3. V gene TRBV7-6 combines with J gene TRBJ2-2; the match to TRBD1 covers 8 bases. The CDR3 is made up of 16 amino acids. With V trimmed by 5 bases and J by 0 bases, 5 bases remained unmatched. CDR1 and CDR2 (germline): SGHVS, FNYEAQ. DNA of the CDR3: TGTGCCAGCAGCCCGCGACAGGGGCCGAACACCGGGGAGCTGTTTTTT. It is translated as CASSPRQGPNTGELFF.

This chain connects TRBV11-2 to TRBJ2-2, with unresolved D. The CDR3 has 11 residues. Germline V lookup: CDR1 SGHAT, CDR2 FQNNGV. The CDR3 loop is CAVSYLEELFF. CDR3 in DNA: TGTGCTGTTTCCTATTTAGAGGAGCTGTTTTTT.

The V call is TRBV7-2, the J call TRBJ2-6, with D perhaps matching TRBD1 (5 bases). The CDR3 has 15 residues. CDR1 and CDR2 (germline): SGHTA, FQGNSA. Trimming left V 3 bases short and J 4 bases short, with 10 bases between. CDR3 nucleotides: TGTGCCAGCAGCTTCGACAGAGCCGGGGCCAACGTCCTGACTTTC. This encodes CASSFDRAGANVLTF.

The CDR3 here is CATSRKTAGIASYEQYF. Written as DNA, the CDR3 is TGTGCCACCAGCAGAAAGACCGCAGGGATAGCATCCTACGAGCAGTACTTC. The chain employs TRBV15 and TRBJ2-7; D may be TRBD1 (5 bases). Trimming left V 2 bases short and J 1 base short, with 18 bases between. CDR1 is LNHNV, CDR2 YYDKDF, per germline (reference sequence). The CDR3 runs 17 residues.

V usage is TRBV6-6 and J usage is TRBJ2-5, with D maybe TRBD2 (6 bases). The germline gives CDR1 MNHNY, CDR2 SVGAGI (reference sequence). The CDR3 spans 15 residues. V was cut by 6 bases and J by 1 base, with 15 bases left in between. The CDR3 region has the DNA TGTGCCAGCAGCTGGCGCGGGGTCGGCCAAGAGACCCAGTACTTC. This translates into CASSWRGVGQETQYF.

This chain uses TRBV7-2 with TRBJ1-6; D is possibly TRBD1 (6 bases). The CDR3 sequence is 15 residues long. V shed 4 bases and J shed 3 bases, with 10 bases lying between them. Germline CDR1 and CDR2: SGHTA and FQGNSA. As DNA, the CDR3 is TGTGCCAGCAGCTCCGCAGGGGACTATAATTCACCCCTCCACTTT. As protein: CASSSAGDYNSPLHF.

This CDR3 reads CASRAWTGDYGYTF. CDR3 DNA: TGTGCCAGCAGGGCCTGGACAGGGGACTATGGCTACACCTTC. The chain carries TRBV27 and TRBJ1-2; 9 bases map to TRBD1. The V gene end was trimmed by 6 bases and the J gene end by 3 bases; junction bases not matched to a gene: 5. This CDR3 spans 14 amino acids. Germline-derived CDR1 and CDR2 are MNHEY and SMNVEV (reference sequence).

This chain links TRBV27 with TRBJ1-2, with a weak D call TRBD1 (5 bases). With 5 bases removed from V and 2 bases from J, the gap between germline ends came to 12 bases. Germline CDR1 is MNHEY and CDR2 is SMNVEV (reference sequence). The CDR3 loop spans 14 amino acids. The CDR3 DNA reads as TGTGCCAGCAGTCCCGGGGGGGGAAACTATGGCTACACCTTC. Translated: CASSPGGGNYGYTF.